This TCR beta chain was sequenced in a study of low-dose radiotherapy and immunotherapy resistance in tumors. Whole-study context: Every six weeks patients received intravenous ipilimumab 1 mg/kg, and every two weeks they received intravenous nivolumab 240 mg.

The table lists this clonotype with many counts. Sample time point: before trial treatment. Those eligible were patients bearing advanced solid tumors lacking tumor-infiltrating lymphocytes. TRAV and TRBV primers primed cDNA for both TCRalpha and TCRbeta. Both a constant-region primer and a V-primer adapter served to amplify TCRs across roughly 20 PCR cycles. In vitro transcription served to amplify the mRNA that had been isolated. TCRdb used MiXCR to reprocess the reads, holding one entry per CDR3 protein. The table includes under 90,000 distinct CDR3 sequences, over 15% detected once. The V gene's germline CDR1 is DFQATT and CDR2 SNEGSKA (reference sequence). This CDR3 region has 14 residues. Trimming removed 0 bases at V and 7 bases at J, with 15 bases between.

J is TRBJ2-5 and V is TRBV20-1; no firm D call. The material sequenced was PBMCs, taken before treatment. This sequence was found in a male donor with prostate cancer. The chain's CDR3 is CSARDTSPRGTQYF. CDR3 nucleotide sequence: TGCAGTGCTAGAGATACCTCGCCTCGAGGGACCCAGTACTTC.